This T cell receptor (beta chain) was obtained from a study of blood T cell repertoires in COVID-19. Study-wide background: There were acute and convalescent COVID-19 samples, and they came from the United States, Italy and Spain. PBMCs, B-cell-depleted T cells, or T cells provided the cDNA or gDNA that made up the material.

Measured with immunoSEQ multiplex PCR; TCRdb has only the in-frame clones, and not every one. The profile shows roughly 180,000 clones, about 85% of them singletons. This clonotype originated in a man at least 80 years old with COVID-19, enrolled during active disease. The sequenced sample was peripheral blood.

CDR3 in amino acids: CASSAGHEQYF. CDR3 DNA: TGTGCCAGTAGTGCAGGCCACGAGCAGTACTTC. V is TRBV19 and J is TRBJ2-7; no clear D. Germline CDR1 reads LNHDA; CDR2 reads SQIVND (reference sequence). The CDR3 covers 11 residues. The ends were cut back, 5 bases at V and 5 bases at J, with 7 bases in the middle.